There are a few counts of the clone carrying this T cell receptor beta chain. The sequenced patients had an expansion of CD8+CD57+ cells seen by flow cytometry. The CDR3 extends over 14 amino acids. After removal of 5 bases from V and 10 bases from J, the junction contained 7 bases not matched to a gene. Germline assignment: CDR1 LNHNV and CDR2 YYDKDF (reference sequence). The data originate from a study of CD8+CD57+ T cells in acquired aplastic anemia. Using genomic DNA as the template, TCR beta VDJ and CDR3 profiling was carried out. Each CDR3 protein is one row after TCRdb ran MiXCR on the reads. This table has tens of thousands of distinct CDR3 sequences, approximately 63% appearing once.

The chain joins TRBV15 to TRBJ1-6; 8 bases are a match to TRBD1. This sequence was found in a human donor with aplastic anemia. Sample: sorted CD4+, CD8+, or CD8+CD57+ T cells (not recorded which) from PBMCs. In DNA form, the CDR3 reads TGTGCCACCAGCGGACGGACAGGGCTCTCACCCCTCCACTTT. Protein product: CATSGRTGLSPLHF.